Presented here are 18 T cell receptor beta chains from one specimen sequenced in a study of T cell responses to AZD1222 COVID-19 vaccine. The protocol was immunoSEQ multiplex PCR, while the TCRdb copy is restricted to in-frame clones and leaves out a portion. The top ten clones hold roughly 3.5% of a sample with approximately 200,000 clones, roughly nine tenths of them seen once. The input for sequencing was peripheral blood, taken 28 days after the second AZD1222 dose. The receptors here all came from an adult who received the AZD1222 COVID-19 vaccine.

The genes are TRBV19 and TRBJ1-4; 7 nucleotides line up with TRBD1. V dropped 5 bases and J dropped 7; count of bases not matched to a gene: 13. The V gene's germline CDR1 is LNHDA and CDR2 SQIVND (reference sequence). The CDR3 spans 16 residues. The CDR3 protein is CASSRLLAGGIEKLFF. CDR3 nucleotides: TGTGCCAGTAGTCGGCTTTTGGCAGGGGGTATTGAAAAACTGTTTTTT.

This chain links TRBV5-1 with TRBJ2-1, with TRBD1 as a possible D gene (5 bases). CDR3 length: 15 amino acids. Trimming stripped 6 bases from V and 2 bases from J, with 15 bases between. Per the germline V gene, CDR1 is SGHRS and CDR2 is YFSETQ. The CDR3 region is CASIIDSDPYNEQFF. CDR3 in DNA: TGCGCCAGCATCATTGACAGTGATCCCTACAATGAGCAGTTCTTC.

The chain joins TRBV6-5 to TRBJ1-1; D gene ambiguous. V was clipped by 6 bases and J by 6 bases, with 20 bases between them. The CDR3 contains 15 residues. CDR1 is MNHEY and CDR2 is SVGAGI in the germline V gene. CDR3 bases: TGTGCCAGCAGACACACGACTTCCGGGAGGCCTGAAGCTTTCTTT. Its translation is CASRHTTSGRPEAFF.

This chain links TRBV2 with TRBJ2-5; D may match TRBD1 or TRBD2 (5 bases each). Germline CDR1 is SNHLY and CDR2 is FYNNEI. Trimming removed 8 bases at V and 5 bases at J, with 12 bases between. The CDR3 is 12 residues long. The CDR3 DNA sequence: TGTGCCAGCCTCGAGGGGTCGGAGACCCAGTACTTC. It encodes CASLEGSETQYF.

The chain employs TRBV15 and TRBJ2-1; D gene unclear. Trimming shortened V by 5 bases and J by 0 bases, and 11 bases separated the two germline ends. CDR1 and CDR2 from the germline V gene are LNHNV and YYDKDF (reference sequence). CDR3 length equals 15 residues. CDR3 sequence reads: CATSVDGSSYNEQFF. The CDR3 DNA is TGTGCCACCAGCGTGGACGGCAGCTCCTACAATGAGCAGTTCTTC.

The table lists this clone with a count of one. The CDR3 DNA is TGTGCCACCAGCAGAGATCGACTAGCCGTTTACGAGCAGTACTTC. This codes for CATSRDRLAVYEQYF. The chain has TRBV15 and TRBJ2-7; 7 nucleotides align to TRBD2. In germline, CDR1 is LNHNV, CDR2 YYDKDF (reference sequence). This CDR3 comprises 15 residues. The J segment lost 4 bases and the V segment lost 0 bases, leaving 6 bases of the junction unmatched.

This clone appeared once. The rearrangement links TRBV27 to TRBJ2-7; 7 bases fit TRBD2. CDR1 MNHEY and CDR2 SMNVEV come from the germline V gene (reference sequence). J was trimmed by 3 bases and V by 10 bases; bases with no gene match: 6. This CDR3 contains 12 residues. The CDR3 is CATPPGGYEQYF. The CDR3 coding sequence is TGTGCCACACCACCGGGGGGCTACGAGCAGTACTTC.

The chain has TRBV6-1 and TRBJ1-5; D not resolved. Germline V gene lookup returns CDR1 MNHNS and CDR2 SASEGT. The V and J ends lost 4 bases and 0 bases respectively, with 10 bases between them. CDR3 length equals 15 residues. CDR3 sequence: CASSVAVYSNQPQHF. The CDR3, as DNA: TGTGCCAGCAGTGTAGCGGTTTATAGCAATCAGCCCCAGCATTTT.

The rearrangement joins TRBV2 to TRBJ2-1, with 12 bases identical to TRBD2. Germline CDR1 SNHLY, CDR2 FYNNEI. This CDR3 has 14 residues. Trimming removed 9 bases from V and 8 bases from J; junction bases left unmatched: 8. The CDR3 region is CASYHLAGGHEQFF. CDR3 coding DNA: TGTGCCAGTTACCATCTAGCGGGAGGGCATGAGCAGTTCTTC.

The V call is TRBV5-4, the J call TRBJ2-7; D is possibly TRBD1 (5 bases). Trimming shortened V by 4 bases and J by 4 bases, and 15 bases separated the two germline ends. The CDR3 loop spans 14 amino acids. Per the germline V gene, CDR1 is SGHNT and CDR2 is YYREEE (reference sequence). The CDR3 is CASSVAGFAYEQYF. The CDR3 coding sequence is TGTGCCAGCAGCGTCGCAGGGTTTGCTTACGAGCAGTACTTC.

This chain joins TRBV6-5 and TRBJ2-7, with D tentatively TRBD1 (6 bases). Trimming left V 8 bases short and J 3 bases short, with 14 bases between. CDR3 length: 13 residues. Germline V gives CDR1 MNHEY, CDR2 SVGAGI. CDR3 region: CASARQANYEQYF. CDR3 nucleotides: TGTGCCAGCGCCCGACAGGCCAACTACGAGCAGTACTTC.

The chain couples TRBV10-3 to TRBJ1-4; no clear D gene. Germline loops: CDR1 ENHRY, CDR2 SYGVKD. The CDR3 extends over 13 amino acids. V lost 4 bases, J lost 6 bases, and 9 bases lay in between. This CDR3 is CAISAVGDEKLFF. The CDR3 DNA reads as TGTGCCATCAGTGCTGTTGGTGATGAAAAACTGTTTTTT.

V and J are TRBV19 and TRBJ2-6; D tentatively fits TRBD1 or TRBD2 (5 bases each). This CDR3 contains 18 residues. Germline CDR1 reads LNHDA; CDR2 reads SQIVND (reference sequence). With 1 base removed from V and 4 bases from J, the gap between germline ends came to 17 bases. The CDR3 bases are TGTGCCAGTAGTATAGGCCCGTTGGGGACCTCCGGGGCCAACGTCCTGACTTTC. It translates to CASSIGPLGTSGANVLTF.

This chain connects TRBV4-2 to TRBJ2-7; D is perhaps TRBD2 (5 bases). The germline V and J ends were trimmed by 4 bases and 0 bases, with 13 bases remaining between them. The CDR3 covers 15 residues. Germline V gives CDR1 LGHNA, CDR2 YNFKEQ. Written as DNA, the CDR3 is TGTGCCAGCAGCCTCTACTCCGGACTCTCCTACGAGCAGTACTTC. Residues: CASSLYSGLSYEQYF.

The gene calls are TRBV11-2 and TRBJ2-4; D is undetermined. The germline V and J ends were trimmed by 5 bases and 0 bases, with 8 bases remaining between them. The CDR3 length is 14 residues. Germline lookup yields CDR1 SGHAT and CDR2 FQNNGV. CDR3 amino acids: CASSHPLAKNIQYF. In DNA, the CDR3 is TGTGCCAGCAGCCACCCTTTAGCCAAAAACATTCAGTACTTC.

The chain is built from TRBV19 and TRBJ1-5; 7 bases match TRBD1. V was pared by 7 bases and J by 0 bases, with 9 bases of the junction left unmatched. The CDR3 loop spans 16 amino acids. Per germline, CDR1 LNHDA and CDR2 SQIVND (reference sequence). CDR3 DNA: TGTGCCAGTACCCGGACAGGCGTAATTAGCAATCAGCCCCAGCATTTT. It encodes CASTRTGVISNQPQHF.

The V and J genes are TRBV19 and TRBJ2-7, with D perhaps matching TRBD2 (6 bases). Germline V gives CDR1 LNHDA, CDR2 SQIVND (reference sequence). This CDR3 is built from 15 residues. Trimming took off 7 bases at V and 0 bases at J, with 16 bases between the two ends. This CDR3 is CASKPGGVNSYEQYF. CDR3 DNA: TGTGCCAGTAAACCGGGCGGGGTGAACTCCTACGAGCAGTACTTC.

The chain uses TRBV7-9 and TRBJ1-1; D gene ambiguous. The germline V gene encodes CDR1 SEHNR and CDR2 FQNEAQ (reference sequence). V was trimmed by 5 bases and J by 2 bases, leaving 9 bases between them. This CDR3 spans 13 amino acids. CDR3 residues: CASSQWPNTEAFF. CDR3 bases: TGTGCCAGCAGCCAATGGCCTAACACTGAAGCTTTCTTT.